A selection of T cell receptor beta chains follows, all from one sample in a study of T cell responses to AZD1222 COVID-19 vaccine. Profiling relied on immunoSEQ multiplex PCR, and the TCRdb table lists in-frame clones only, not all of them. This repertoire shows tens of thousands of clones, 88% found once; its top ten account for 9% to 10%. Here the sequenced sample was peripheral blood, taken 28 days after the second dose of the MenACWY control vaccine. Receptors were obtained from an adult who received the MenACWY meningococcal vaccine as a control. Both conserved end residues are trimmed from each CDR3. Each record gives: V gene, D gene, clone size, CDR3 protein. The D gene is left open where the match is weak. Some rows have no size entry. The others give once, few or many, or a class for an expanded clone.

V gene: TRBV19
D gene: -
clone size: -
CDR3 protein: ASSMGSTQPQH

V gene: TRBV30
D gene: -
clone size: -
CDR3 protein: ASWGETNTEAF

V gene: TRBV28
D gene: -
clone size: -
CDR3 protein: ASSLSYGYT

V gene: TRBV11-2
D gene: -
clone size: -
CDR3 protein: ASSLDPANTEAF

V gene: TRBV20-1
D gene: -
clone size: -
CDR3 protein: SASPRIGEQY

V gene: TRBV19
D gene: TRBD2
clone size: -
CDR3 protein: ASSMGGLDTGELF

V gene: TRBV3-1/TRBV3-2
D gene: -
clone size: -
CDR3 protein: ASSRNQGYTEAF

V gene: TRBV5-1
D gene: TRBD1
clone size: -
CDR3 protein: ASSQGQDGYT

V gene: TRBV13
D gene: -
clone size: -
CDR3 protein: ASSLGGGTEAF

V gene: TRBV11-1
D gene: -
clone size: -
CDR3 protein: ASSPLRGQNTEAF

V gene: TRBV4-2
D gene: -
clone size: -
CDR3 protein: ASSQPHTDTQY

V gene: TRBV7-8
D gene: -
clone size: -
CDR3 protein: ASRPFQGDSPLH

V gene: TRBV24-1
D gene: -
clone size: -
CDR3 protein: ATSDHPRNTDTQY

V gene: TRBV19
D gene: -
clone size: -
CDR3 protein: ASSAPPGEGRQPQH

V gene: TRBV28
D gene: -
clone size: -
CDR3 protein: ASSLTAGEQF

V gene: TRBV11-3
D gene: TRBD2
clone size: -
CDR3 protein: ASSSAGGSNTGELF

V gene: TRBV2
D gene: TRBD2
clone size: -
CDR3 protein: ASSTLGGGLHNEQF

V gene: TRBV6-5
D gene: -
clone size: -
CDR3 protein: ASQSYPGDNYEQY

V gene: TRBV4-2
D gene: -
clone size: once
CDR3 protein: ASSQDLTVYGYT

V gene: TRBV9
D gene: TRBD1
clone size: -
CDR3 protein: ASSPMTGRRDTQY

V gene: TRBV18
D gene: -
clone size: -
CDR3 protein: ASSQDSNEKLF

V gene: TRBV12-3/TRBV12-4
D gene: -
clone size: few
CDR3 protein: ASSFSGGDGYT

V gene: TRBV28
D gene: -
clone size: once
CDR3 protein: ASSLSATYGYT

V gene: TRBV28
D gene: -
clone size: few
CDR3 protein: ASSLAGATYEKLF

V gene: TRBV4-3
D gene: TRBD1
clone size: -
CDR3 protein: ASSQLRGPNYGYT

V gene: TRBV5-1
D gene: -
clone size: -
CDR3 protein: ASSWGESNQPQH